The next 31 T cell receptor beta chains were all read from a single sample in a study of human T cells and chemical hapten exposure. TCRdb itself ran the RACE reads through MiXCR, one entry per CDR3 protein. The sample records approximately 260,000 distinct CDR3 sequences, around 9.3% being singletons. As to time point: pre-sensitization, week 0. Regarding treatment: therapeutic diphenylcyclopropenone sensitization with weekly scalp DPC. Sequenced material: whole blood, taken in connection with sensitization to the hapten diphenylcyclopropenone (DPC). The receptors shown here come from a woman in her forties with alopecia areata. Some clones in this sample may be carry-over from other donors' samples.

This clonotype was seen more than once but under ten times. The genes are TRBV7-3 and TRBJ2-2; D not certain. Germline CDR1 SGHTA, CDR2 FQGTGA. With 4 bases removed from V and 7 bases from J, the gap between germline ends came to 19 bases. This CDR3 is 16 amino acids long. The CDR3 DNA reads as TGTGCCAGCAGCTCCTCCCGACGACCCAGCTACGGGGAGCTGTTTTTT. Its protein is CASSSSRRPSYGELFF.

V is TRBV12-3 or TRBV12-4 and J is TRBJ1-3; D unclear. V shed 0 bases and J shed 0 bases, with 6 bases lying between them. The CDR3 is 15 amino acids. As DNA, the CDR3 is TGTGCCAGCAGTTTAGCGCACAACTCTGGAAACACCATATATTTT. Protein product: CASSLAHNSGNTIYF.

The chain joins TRBV12-3 or TRBV12-4 to TRBJ2-1; TRBD2 agrees at 10 bases. The CDR3 extends over 15 amino acids. The V and J ends lost 2 bases and 8 bases, in that order; junction bases with no gene match: 6. CDR3 region: CASSLWTSGLDEQFF. The CDR3 coding sequence is TGTGCCAGCAGTTTATGGACTAGCGGTTTGGATGAGCAGTTCTTC.

In this sample, this clonotype turned up a few times. This chain joins TRBV29-1 and TRBJ2-5, with 8 bases fitting TRBD1. V lost 2 bases and J lost 5; bases outside the gene matches: 4. The germline CDR1 and CDR2 sequences are SQVTM and ANQGSEA. This CDR3 region has 13 residues. This chain's CDR3 is CSVERRTGETQYF. CDR3 bases: TGCAGCGTTGAAAGGCGGACAGGGGAGACCCAGTACTTC.

The rearrangement uses TRBV4-1 and TRBJ2-7, with 9 bases matching TRBD1. V shed 4 bases and J 3 bases; nucleotides not matched to a gene: 10. CDR1 and CDR2 (germline): MGHRA, YSYEKL. There are 16 residues in the CDR3. The chain's CDR3 is CASSPPLTGGGYEQYF. The CDR3 coding sequence is TGCGCCAGCAGCCCCCCCTTAACAGGGGGCGGCTACGAGCAGTACTTC.

The V and J genes are TRBV27 and TRBJ2-2; D unresolved. From germline, CDR1 is MNHEY and CDR2 SMNVEV (reference sequence). This CDR3 spans 13 amino acids. Trimming removed 4 bases at V and 3 bases at J, with 6 bases between. Here the CDR3 reads CASSSVYTGELFF. CDR3 bases: TGTGCCAGCAGTTCCGTTTACACCGGGGAGCTGTTTTTT.

This rearrangement joins TRBV15 to TRBJ2-1; perhaps TRBD1 as D (5 bases). Germline lookup yields CDR1 LNHNV and CDR2 YYDKDF (reference sequence). V lost 0 bases and J 6 bases, leaving 6 bases between the germline ends. The CDR3 runs to 13 residues. For the CDR3, the DNA is TGTGCCACCAGCAGAGAGCAGGGCAATGAGCAGTTCTTC. Translating it yields CATSREQGNEQFF. Full variable domain (remainder filled in from reference TRBV15 and TRBJ2-1): DAMVIQNPRYQVTQFGKPVTLSCSQTLNHNVMYWYQQKSSQAPKLLFHYYDKDFNNEADTPDNFQSRRPNTSFCFLDIRSPGLGDTAMYLCATSREQGNEQFFGPGTRLTVL.

This clonotype has more than one count but fewer than ten. The chain links TRBV18 to TRBJ1-2; the D is unclear. Looked up from germline, CDR1 is KGHSH and CDR2 is LQKENI. The CDR3 is 13 residues long. Trimming removed 5 bases from V and 6 bases from J, with 13 bases in between. The CDR3 is CASSTPAWDGYTF. The CDR3 bases are TGTGCCAGCTCAACCCCTGCATGGGATGGCTACACCTTC.

The chain employs TRBV29-1 and TRBJ2-5; D possibly corresponds to TRBD2 (6 bases). Trimming took off 6 bases at V and 5 bases at J, with 16 bases between the two ends. Looked up from germline, CDR1 is SQVTM and CDR2 is ANQGSEA. The CDR3 totals 13 residues. The CDR3 reads CSVAGWQGETQYF. CDR3 coding DNA: TGCAGCGTGGCGGGGTGGCAGGGCGAGACCCAGTACTTC.

This chain uses TRBV7-3 with TRBJ1-1; 8 nucleotides agree with TRBD1. J lost 4 bases, V lost 2 bases, and 6 bases had no gene match. The V gene's germline CDR1 is SGHTA and CDR2 FQGTGA. This CDR3 spans 15 amino acids. CDR3 region: CASSLSVTGGTEAFF. The CDR3 region has the DNA TGTGCCAGCAGCTTATCCGTTACAGGGGGCACTGAAGCTTTCTTT.

This clonotype came up a few times. In nucleotides, the CDR3 is TGTGCCACCAGCTCGGGACAGGGGAGGAATCAGCCCCAGCATTTT. Translated: CATSSGQGRNQPQHF. The rearrangement uses TRBV15 and TRBJ1-5, with 10 bases that match TRBD1. Germline V gene lookup returns CDR1 LNHNV and CDR2 YYDKDF (reference sequence). The trim removed 5 bases at V and 4 bases at J, leaving 5 bases unmatched. The CDR3 is 15 amino acids.

The rearrangement joins TRBV7-2 to TRBJ2-7; D is perhaps TRBD2 (6 bases). The CDR3 has 14 amino acids. Trimming cost V 1 base and J 4 bases, with 11 bases left between them. CDR1 is SGHTA and CDR2 is FQGNSA in the germline V gene. In DNA, the CDR3 is TGTGCCAGCAGCTTAGGGGCGGAGGGGTACGAGCAGTACTTC. Its protein is CASSLGAEGYEQYF.

This chain links TRBV7-9 with TRBJ2-3; 9 bases are a match to TRBD2. V lost 1 base and J lost 4; bases outside the gene matches: 9. This CDR3 is built from 17 residues. Germline loops: CDR1 SEHNR, CDR2 FQNEAQ (reference sequence). CDR3 in amino acids: CASSLVNGGRAADTQYF. CDR3 in DNA: TGTGCCAGCAGCTTAGTCAACGGCGGGAGGGCGGCAGATACGCAGTATTTT.

The chain has TRBV7-9 and TRBJ2-1, with 7 bases identical to TRBD2. This CDR3 has 15 amino acids. Germline assignment: CDR1 SEHNR and CDR2 FQNEAQ (reference sequence). V gave up 5 bases and J gave up 3 bases; unmatched junction bases: 7. CDR3 region: CASSGRTRYYNEQFF. In nucleotides, the CDR3 is TGTGCCAGCAGCGGACGGACTAGATACTACAATGAGCAGTTCTTC.

The chain uses TRBV7-2 and TRBJ1-4; 9 bases are shared with TRBD1. Germline CDR1 is SGHTA and CDR2 is FQGNSA. This CDR3 has 14 amino acids. With 5 bases clipped from V and 5 bases from J, the junction kept 3 bases outside the gene matches. CDR3 DNA sequence: TGTGCCAGCAGCCAGACAGGGGGGAATGAAAAACTGTTTTTT. Translated: CASSQTGGNEKLFF.

This clonotype was seen a few times. The chain recombines TRBV7-9 with TRBJ2-7, with TRBD1 matching 10 bases. V trimming: 4 bases; J trimming: 6 bases; junction bases outside the gene matches: 9. CDR1 is SEHNR, CDR2 FQNEAQ, per germline (reference sequence). CDR3 length equals 15 residues. The DNA for the CDR3 is TGTGCCAGCAGCTCCACCGGGACAGGGGTCGGCGAGCAGTACTTC. Translation: CASSSTGTGVGEQYF.

The chain links TRBV28 to TRBJ2-7; 9 positions agree with TRBD2. CDR1 is MDHEN and CDR2 is SYDVKM in the germline V gene. V shed 7 bases, J shed 5 bases, and the junction held 9 bases outside the gene matches. The CDR3 length is 14 residues. CDR3 sequence: CASTSPSGKNEQYF. In DNA form, the CDR3 reads TGTGCCAGCACGTCTCCTAGCGGGAAAAACGAGCAGTACTTC.

The rearrangement joins TRBV12-3 or TRBV12-4 to TRBJ1-5; the D gene is possibly TRBD1 (6 bases). V was clipped by 5 bases and J by 4 bases, with 15 bases between them. The CDR3 sequence is 15 residues long. The chain's CDR3 is CASSRQASGNQPQHF. DNA of the CDR3: TGTGCCAGCAGTCGACAGGCGAGTGGGAATCAGCCCCAGCATTTT.

This clonotype was seen repeatedly, ten times or more. The chain recombines TRBV6-5 with TRBJ2-1; TRBD2 matches 7 bases. V dropped 2 bases and J dropped 9; count of bases not matched to a gene: 10. This CDR3 has 15 amino acids. Germline V CDR1 and CDR2: MNHEY, SVGAGI. In DNA form, the CDR3 reads TGTGCCAGCAGTTACACAGCGGGATGGGGTACTGAGCAGTTCTTC. Its protein product is CASSYTAGWGTEQFF.

J is TRBJ1-1 and V is TRBV20-1; TRBD1 matches 8 bases. Looked up from germline, CDR1 is DFQATT and CDR2 is SNEGSKA (reference sequence). J gave up 3 bases and V 3 bases, and 3 bases lay outside the gene matches. The CDR3 length is 13 residues. In nucleotides, the CDR3 is TGCAGTGCTAGTCACAGGGGGGACACTGAAGCTTTCTTT. It is translated as CSASHRGDTEAFF.

Only a few counts were recorded for this clonotype. The J gene is TRBJ2-5, the V gene TRBV3-1; 8 bases are a match to TRBD2. Germline loops: CDR1 LGHDT, CDR2 YNNKEL (reference sequence). With 1 base clipped from V and 2 bases from J, the junction kept 6 bases outside the gene matches. The CDR3 is 16 amino acids. CDR3 sequence reads: CASSQGSGANQETQYF. The CDR3 bases are TGTGCCAGCAGCCAAGGTAGCGGGGCGAATCAAGAGACCCAGTACTTC.

This clonotype was observed a handful of times. The J gene is TRBJ2-6, the V gene TRBV10-3, with D possibly TRBD1 on 5 matching bases. CDR3 length: 16 residues. Germline V gene sequence: CDR1 ENHRY, CDR2 SYGVKD. Deletions cut 5 bases from V and 1 base from J, with 12 bases between. The CDR3 DNA follows: TGTGCCATCAGTAGCTTACAGGAGTCTGGGGCCAACGTCCTGACTTTC. As protein: CAISSLQESGANVLTF.

This clonotype was observed at least ten times. The V and J genes are TRBV2 and TRBJ2-3; 13 nucleotides align to TRBD2. CDR1 and CDR2 from the germline V gene are SNHLY and FYNNEI. The CDR3 loop spans 16 amino acids. J was trimmed by 5 bases and V by 4 bases; bases with no gene match: 6. The CDR3 bases are TGTGCCAGCAGTGCACGACTAGCGGGAGGCTTAGATACGCAGTATTTT. It codes for CASSARLAGGLDTQYF.

This chain joins TRBV7-9 and TRBJ1-2; D unresolved. The CDR3 sequence is 13 residues long. V was trimmed by 4 bases and J by 2 bases, leaving 8 bases between them. Germline V lookup: CDR1 SEHNR, CDR2 FQNEAQ (reference sequence). DNA for the CDR3: TGTGCCAGCAGCTCCGAACACAACTATGGCTACACCTTC. Translated: CASSSEHNYGYTF.

There are many counts of this clonotype. This chain uses TRBV25-1 with TRBJ2-5; D uncertain. CDR1 and CDR2 from the germline V gene are MGHDK and SYGVNS. This CDR3 comprises 12 residues. Trimming took 3 bases from V and 6 from J, leaving 8 bases between them. The CDR3 reads CASSDEVKTQYF. CDR3 nucleotides: TGTGCCAGCAGTGATGAGGTGAAGACCCAGTACTTC.

The table lists this clonotype with a few counts. The chain has TRBV9 and TRBJ1-4; TRBD1 matches at 7 bases. CDR1 is SGDLS, CDR2 YYNGEE, per germline. With 1 base clipped from V and 5 bases from J, the junction kept 8 bases outside the gene matches. The CDR3 is 16 amino acids. In nucleotides, the CDR3 is TGTGCCAGCAGCGTATCCGGACAGGCCGCCAATGAAAAACTGTTTTTT. It translates to CASSVSGQAANEKLFF.

In this sample, this clonotype turned up a few times. The CDR3 sequence: CASSLASSGRYNEQFF. For the CDR3, the DNA is TGTGCCAGCAGCTTAGCCTCTAGCGGGAGGTACAATGAGCAGTTCTTC. This chain links TRBV7-2 with TRBJ2-1; 11 bases agree with TRBD2. Germline assignment: CDR1 SGHTA and CDR2 FQGNSA. Germline trimming cut 0 bases from V and 4 bases from J; bases unmatched to any gene: 2. The CDR3 has 16 residues.

This clonotype appeared a few times. CDR3 nucleotide sequence: TGTGCCAGCAGCCTAGCGGGGTCCCTCAATGAGCAGTTCTTC. Encoded protein: CASSLAGSLNEQFF. The chain uses TRBV6-5 and TRBJ2-1; 9 bases agree with TRBD2. This CDR3 is 14 amino acids long. Germline V gene sequence: CDR1 MNHEY, CDR2 SVGAGI. With 6 bases clipped from V and 6 bases from J, the junction kept 6 bases outside the gene matches.

This clonotype was observed a few times. CDR3 loop: CASSPWDRGPPRQYF. The CDR3 nucleotides are TGTGCCAGCAGTCCCTGGGACAGGGGGCCGCCTCGGCAGTACTTC. V usage is TRBV28 and J usage is TRBJ2-7; 12 nucleotides line up with TRBD1. V lost 5 bases to trimming and J lost 9 bases; unmatched junction nucleotides: 11. CDR1 and CDR2 (germline): MDHEN, SYDVKM. This CDR3 region has 15 residues.

The chain links TRBV29-1 to TRBJ2-5, with 9 bases aligning to TRBD1. This CDR3 is built from 14 residues. The germline V gene encodes CDR1 SQVTM and CDR2 ANQGSEA. V shed 4 bases and J 4 bases; nucleotides not matched to a gene: 7. The CDR3 DNA reads TGCAGCGTTGCGGAAGGGACAGGGAGAGAGACCCAGTACTTC. This translates into CSVAEGTGRETQYF.

The sample holds many counts of this clonotype. This chain joins TRBV28 and TRBJ1-5; D gene ambiguous. Germline CDR1 and CDR2: MDHEN and SYDVKM. This CDR3 spans 13 amino acids. Deletions cut 7 bases from V and 4 bases from J, with 11 bases between. The CDR3 nucleotides read TGTGCCAGCACCCCATTGCCGAATCAGCCCCAGCATTTT. It specifies CASTPLPNQPQHF. Filled out from reference TRBV28 and TRBJ1-5, the complete variable domain reads DVKVTQSSRYLVKRTGEKVFLECVQDMDHENMFWYRQDPGLGLRLIYFSYDVKMKEKGDIPEGYSVSREKKERFSLILESASTNQTSMYLCASTPLPNQPQHFGDGTRLSIL.